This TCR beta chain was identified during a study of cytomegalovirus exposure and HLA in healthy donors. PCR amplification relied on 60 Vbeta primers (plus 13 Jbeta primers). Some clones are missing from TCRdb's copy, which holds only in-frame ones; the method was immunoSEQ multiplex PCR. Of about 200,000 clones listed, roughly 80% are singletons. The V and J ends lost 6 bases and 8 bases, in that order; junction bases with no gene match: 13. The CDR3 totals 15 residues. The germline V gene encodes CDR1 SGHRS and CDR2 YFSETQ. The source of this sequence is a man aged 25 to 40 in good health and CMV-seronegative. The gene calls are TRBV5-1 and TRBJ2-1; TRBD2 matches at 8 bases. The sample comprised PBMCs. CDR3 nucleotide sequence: TGCGCCAGCACCCTCTACGGACTAGCCGGCGATGAGCAGTTCTTC. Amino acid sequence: CASTLYGLAGDEQFF. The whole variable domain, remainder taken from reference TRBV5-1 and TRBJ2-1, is KAGVTQTPRYLIKTRGQQVTLSCSPISGHRSVSWYQQTPGQGLQFLFEYFSETQRNKGNFPGRFSGRQFSNSRSEMNVSTLELGDSALYLCASTLYGLAGDEQFFGPGTRLTVL.